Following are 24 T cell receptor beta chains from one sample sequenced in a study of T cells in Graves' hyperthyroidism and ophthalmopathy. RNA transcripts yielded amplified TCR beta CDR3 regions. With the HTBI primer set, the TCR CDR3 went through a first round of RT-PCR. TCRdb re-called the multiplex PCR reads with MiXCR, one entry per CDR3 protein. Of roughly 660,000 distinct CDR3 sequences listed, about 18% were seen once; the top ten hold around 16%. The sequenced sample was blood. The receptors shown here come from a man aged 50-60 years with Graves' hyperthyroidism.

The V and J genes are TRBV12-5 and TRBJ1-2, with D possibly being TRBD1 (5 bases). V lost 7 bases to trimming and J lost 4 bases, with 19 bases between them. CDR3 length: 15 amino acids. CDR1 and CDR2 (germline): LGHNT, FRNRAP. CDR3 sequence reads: CASALGDGGGYGYTF. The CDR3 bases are TGTGCTAGTGCCTTAGGGGACGGTGGGGGCTATGGCTACACCTTC.

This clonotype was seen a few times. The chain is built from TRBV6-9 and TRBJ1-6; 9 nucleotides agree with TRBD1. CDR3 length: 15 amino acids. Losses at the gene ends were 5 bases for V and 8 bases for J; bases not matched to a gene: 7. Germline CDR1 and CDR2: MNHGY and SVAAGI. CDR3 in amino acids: CASSESGTGHSPLHF. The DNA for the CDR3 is TGTGCCAGCAGTGAAAGTGGGACAGGGCATTCACCCCTCCACTTT.

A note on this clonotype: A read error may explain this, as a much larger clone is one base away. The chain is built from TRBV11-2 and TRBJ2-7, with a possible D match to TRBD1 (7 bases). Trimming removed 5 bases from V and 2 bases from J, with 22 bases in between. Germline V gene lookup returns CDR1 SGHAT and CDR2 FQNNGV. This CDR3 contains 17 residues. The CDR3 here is CASSLSQGGAIPYEQYF. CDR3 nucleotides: TGTGCCAGCAGCCTATCCCAGGGGGGCGCGATCCCCTACGAGCAGTACTTC.

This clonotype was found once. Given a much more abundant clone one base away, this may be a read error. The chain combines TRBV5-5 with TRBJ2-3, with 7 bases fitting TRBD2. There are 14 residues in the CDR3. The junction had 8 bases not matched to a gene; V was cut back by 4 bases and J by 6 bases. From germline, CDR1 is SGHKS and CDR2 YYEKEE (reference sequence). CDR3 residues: CASSGGLGTDTQYF. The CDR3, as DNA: TGTGCCAGCAGCGGTGGACTAGGGACGGATACGCAGTATTTT.

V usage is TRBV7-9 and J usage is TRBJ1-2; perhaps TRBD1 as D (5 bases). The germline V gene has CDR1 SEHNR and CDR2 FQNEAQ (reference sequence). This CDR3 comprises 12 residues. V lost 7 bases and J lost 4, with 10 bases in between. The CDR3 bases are TGTGCCAGCACGGAGGGGAGCTATGGCTACACCTTC. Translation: CASTEGSYGYTF.

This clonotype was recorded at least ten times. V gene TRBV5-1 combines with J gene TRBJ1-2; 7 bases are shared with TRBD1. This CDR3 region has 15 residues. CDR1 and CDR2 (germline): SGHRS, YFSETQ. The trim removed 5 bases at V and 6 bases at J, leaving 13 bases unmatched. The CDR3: CASSLTNEGADGYTF. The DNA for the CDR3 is TGCGCCAGCAGTTTGACCAACGAGGGGGCAGATGGCTACACCTTC.

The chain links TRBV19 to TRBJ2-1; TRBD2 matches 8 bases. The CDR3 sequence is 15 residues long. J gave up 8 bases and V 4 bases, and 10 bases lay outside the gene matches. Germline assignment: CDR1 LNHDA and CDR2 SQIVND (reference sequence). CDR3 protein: CASSNGAGDGDEQFF. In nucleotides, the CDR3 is TGTGCCAGTAGTAATGGAGCGGGAGATGGGGATGAGCAGTTCTTC.

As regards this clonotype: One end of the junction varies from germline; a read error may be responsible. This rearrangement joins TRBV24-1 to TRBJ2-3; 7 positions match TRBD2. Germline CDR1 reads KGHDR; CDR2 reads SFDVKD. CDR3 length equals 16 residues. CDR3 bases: TGTGCCGCCAGTGATTTGCGGGGGACTAGCACAGATACGCAGTATTTT. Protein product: CAASDLRGTSTDTQYF.

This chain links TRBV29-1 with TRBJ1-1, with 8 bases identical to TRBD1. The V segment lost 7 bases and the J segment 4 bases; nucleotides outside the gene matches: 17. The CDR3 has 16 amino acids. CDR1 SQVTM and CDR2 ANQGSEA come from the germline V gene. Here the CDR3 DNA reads TGCAGCGGAGAATTCAGGGGGCGCGGGGGAGGCACTGAAGCTTTCTTT. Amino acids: CSGEFRGRGGGTEAFF.

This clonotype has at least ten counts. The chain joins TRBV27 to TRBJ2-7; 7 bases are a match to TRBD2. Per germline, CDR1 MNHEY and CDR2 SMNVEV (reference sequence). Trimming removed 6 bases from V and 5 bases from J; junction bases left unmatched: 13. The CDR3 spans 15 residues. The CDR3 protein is CASRPFAGVIHEQYF. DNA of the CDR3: TGTGCCAGCAGACCCTTCGCGGGAGTCATACACGAGCAGTACTTC.

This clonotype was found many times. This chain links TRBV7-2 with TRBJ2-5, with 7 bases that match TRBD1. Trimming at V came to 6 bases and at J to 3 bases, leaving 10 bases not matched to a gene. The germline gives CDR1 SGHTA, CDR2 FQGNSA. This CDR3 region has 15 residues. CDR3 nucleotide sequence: TGTGCCAGCAGTCGACAGGGTCCGGGAAAAGAGACCCAGTACTTC. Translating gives CASSRQGPGKETQYF.

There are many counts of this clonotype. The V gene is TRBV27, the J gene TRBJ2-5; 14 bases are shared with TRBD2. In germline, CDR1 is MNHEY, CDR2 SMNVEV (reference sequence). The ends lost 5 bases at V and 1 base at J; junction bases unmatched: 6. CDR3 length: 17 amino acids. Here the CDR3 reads CASSGLAGGLRQETQYF. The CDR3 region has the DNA TGTGCCAGCAGTGGACTAGCGGGAGGCCTACGCCAAGAGACCCAGTACTTC.

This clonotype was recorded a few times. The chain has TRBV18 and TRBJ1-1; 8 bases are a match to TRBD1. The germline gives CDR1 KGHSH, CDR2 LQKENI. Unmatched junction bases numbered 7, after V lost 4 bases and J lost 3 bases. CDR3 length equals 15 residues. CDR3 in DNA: TGTGCCAGCTCACGAGGACAGGGAGAGGACACTGAAGCTTTCTTT. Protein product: CASSRGQGEDTEAFF.

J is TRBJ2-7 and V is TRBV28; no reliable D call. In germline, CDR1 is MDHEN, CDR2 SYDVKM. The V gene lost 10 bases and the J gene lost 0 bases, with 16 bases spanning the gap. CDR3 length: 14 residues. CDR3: CATNPRTDSYEQYF. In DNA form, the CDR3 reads TGTGCCACCAACCCACGGACGGACTCCTACGAGCAGTACTTC. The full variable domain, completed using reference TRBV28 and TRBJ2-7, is DVKVTQSSRYLVKRTGEKVFLECVQDMDHENMFWYRQDPGLGLRLIYFSYDVKMKEKGDIPEGYSVSREKKERFSLILESASTNQTSMYLCATNPRTDSYEQYFGPGTRLTVT.

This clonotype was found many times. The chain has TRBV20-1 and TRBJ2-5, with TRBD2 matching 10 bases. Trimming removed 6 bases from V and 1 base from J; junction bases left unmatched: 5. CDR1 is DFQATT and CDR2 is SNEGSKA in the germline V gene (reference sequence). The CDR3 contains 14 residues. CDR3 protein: CSAKLAGIQETQYF. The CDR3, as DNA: TGCAGTGCAAAACTAGCGGGGATCCAAGAGACCCAGTACTTC.

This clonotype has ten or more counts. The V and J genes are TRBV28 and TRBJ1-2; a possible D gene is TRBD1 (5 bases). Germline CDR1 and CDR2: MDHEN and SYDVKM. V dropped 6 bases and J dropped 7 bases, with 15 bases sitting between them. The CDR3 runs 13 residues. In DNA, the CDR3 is TGTGCCAGCAGGAGCCGGGGGTCAGGTGGCTACACCTTC. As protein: CASRSRGSGGYTF.

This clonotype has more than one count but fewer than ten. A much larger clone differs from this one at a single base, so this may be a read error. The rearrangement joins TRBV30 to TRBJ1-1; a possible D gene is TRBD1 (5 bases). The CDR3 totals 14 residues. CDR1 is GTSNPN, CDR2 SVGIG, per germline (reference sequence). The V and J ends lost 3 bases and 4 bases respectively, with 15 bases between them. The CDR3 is CAWRGTSMSTEAFF. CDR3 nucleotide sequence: TGTGCCTGGAGGGGGACGTCAATGAGCACTGAAGCTTTCTTT. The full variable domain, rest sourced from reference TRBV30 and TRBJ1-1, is SQTIHQWPATLVQPVGSPLSLECTVEGTSNPNLYWYRQAAGRGLQLLFYSVGIGQISSEVPQNLSASRPQDRQFILSSKKLLLSDSGFYLCAWRGTSMSTEAFFGQGTRLTVV.

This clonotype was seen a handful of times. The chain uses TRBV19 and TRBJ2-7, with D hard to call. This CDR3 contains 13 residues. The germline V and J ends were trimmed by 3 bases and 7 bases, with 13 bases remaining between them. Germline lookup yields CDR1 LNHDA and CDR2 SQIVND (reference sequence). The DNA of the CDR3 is TGTGCCAGTAGTATTGGCTCCTCCGGAGAGCAGTACTTC. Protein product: CASSIGSSGEQYF.

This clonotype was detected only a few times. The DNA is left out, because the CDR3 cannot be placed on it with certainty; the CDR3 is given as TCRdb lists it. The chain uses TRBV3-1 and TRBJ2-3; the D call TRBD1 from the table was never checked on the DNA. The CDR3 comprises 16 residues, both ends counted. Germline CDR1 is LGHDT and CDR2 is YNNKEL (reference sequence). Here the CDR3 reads CASSLRAGGSADTQYF.

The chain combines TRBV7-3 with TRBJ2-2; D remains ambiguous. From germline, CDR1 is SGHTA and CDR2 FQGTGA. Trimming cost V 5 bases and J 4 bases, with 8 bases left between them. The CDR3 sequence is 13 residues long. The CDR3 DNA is TGTGCCAGCAGCATTACCCTCACCGGGGAGCTGTTTTTT. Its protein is CASSITLTGELFF. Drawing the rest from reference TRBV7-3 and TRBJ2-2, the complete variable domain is GAGVSQTPSNKVTEKGKYVELRCDPISGHTALYWYRQSLGQGPEFLIYFQGTGAADDSGLPNDRFFAVRPEGSVSTLKIQRTERGDSAVYLCASSITLTGELFFGEGSRLTVL.

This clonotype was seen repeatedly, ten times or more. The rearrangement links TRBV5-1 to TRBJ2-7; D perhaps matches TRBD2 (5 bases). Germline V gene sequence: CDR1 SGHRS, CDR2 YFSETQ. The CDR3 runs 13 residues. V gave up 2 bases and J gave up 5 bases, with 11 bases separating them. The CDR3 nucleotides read TGCGCCAGCAGCTTACGGGGTTTTAACGAGCAGTACTTC. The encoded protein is CASSLRGFNEQYF.

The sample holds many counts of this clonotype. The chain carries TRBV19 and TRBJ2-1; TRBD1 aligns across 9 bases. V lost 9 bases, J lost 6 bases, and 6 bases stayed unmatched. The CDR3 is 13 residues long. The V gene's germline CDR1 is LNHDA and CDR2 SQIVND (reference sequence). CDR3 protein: CASRDRVGNEQFF. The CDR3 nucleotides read TGTGCCAGCCGGGACAGGGTCGGCAATGAGCAGTTCTTC.

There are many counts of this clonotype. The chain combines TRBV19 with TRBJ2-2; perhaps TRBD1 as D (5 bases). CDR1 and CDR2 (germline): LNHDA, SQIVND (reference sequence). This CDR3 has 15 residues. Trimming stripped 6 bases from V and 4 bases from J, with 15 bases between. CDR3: CASSGSRGFTGELFF. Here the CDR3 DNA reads TGTGCCAGTAGCGGATCAAGGGGCTTCACCGGGGAGCTGTTTTTT.

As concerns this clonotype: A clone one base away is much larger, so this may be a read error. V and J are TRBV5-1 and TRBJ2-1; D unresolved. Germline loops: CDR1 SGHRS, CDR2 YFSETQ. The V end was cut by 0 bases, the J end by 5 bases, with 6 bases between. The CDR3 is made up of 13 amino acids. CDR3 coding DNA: TGCGCCAGCAGCTTGGTTGAGGACAATGAGCAGTTCTTC. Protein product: CASSLVEDNEQFF.